In its sample, the clone carrying this T cell receptor (beta chain) was seen a few times. Its target is not known. These data come from a study of T cell repertoires in cytomegalovirus infection. Study at large: Recently identified HLA-C-restricted CMV epitopes were among the peptides used. Based on public TCR beta signatures, there were indications of CMV infection and of a matching HLA type.

The CDR3 is 17 residues long. Trimming took off 0 bases at V and 0 bases at J, with 13 bases between the two ends. CDR1 and CDR2 (germline): SGHRS, YFSETQ. Notes on the study in general: HLA-C-restricted CMV-specific TCR beta clonotypes prevailed in the ex vivo response. Cumulated frequencies of public TCR beta families served to identify carriers of CMV plus the relevant HLA.

In TCRdb, the reads were re-called with MiXCR into one record per CDR3 protein. Among about 310,000 distinct CDR3 sequences listed, more than 20% were seen once. The chain links TRBV5-1 to TRBJ1-5; D uncertain. Sequences were derived from cultured PBMCs, sampled from culture after CMV antigen stimulation. The TCR sequence derives from a human donor in good health (CMV status not recorded). Some clones in this sample may be carry-over from other donors' samples. The CDR3 bases are TGCGCCAGCAGCTTGGAAGGTGGGCACCTTAGCAATCAGCCCCAGCATTTT. Protein sequence: CASSLEGGHLSNQPQHF.